The 14 T cell receptor beta chains below all came from one sample that was sequenced in a study of blood T cells in healthy people across ages. It was with a sample-barcoded 5' primer and a J-beta primer mix that a second PCR of about 6 to 12 cycles was run. In TCRdb, the 5' RACE reads were re-called with MiXCR into one record per CDR3 protein. The data contain around 1.5 million distinct CDR3 sequences, 59% of them singletons. The sequenced sample was blood. The receptor set was obtained from a man aged 18 to 29 in good health.

The chain has TRBV10-3 and TRBJ2-3; TRBD1 or TRBD2 may be the D gene (7 bases each). Between the trimmed V and J ends, which lost 2 bases and 0 bases, there was a span of 33 bases. The CDR3 runs 23 residues. The V gene's germline CDR1 is ENHRY and CDR2 SYGVKD. DNA of the CDR3: TGTGCCATCAGTGAGCCAACCAGGGGGGGCGAGAGCTACCCTTCAACTAGCACAGATACGCAGTATTTT. It is translated as CAISEPTRGGESYPSTSTDTQYF.

This clonotype was seen only a few times. The chain combines TRBV29-1 with TRBJ2-7; 7 bases align to TRBD2. The V gene end was trimmed by 4 bases and the J gene end by 0 bases; junction bases not matched to a gene: 15. The CDR3 is 17 residues long. The germline V gene encodes CDR1 SQVTM and CDR2 ANQGSEA. DNA of the CDR3: TGCAGCGTTGTTGGGGGGGGAAGCGGCCATAGCTCCTACGAGCAGTACTTC. It codes for CSVVGGGSGHSSYEQYF.

The chain carries TRBV4-1 and TRBJ2-1; 8 nucleotides align to TRBD2. Trimming cost V 8 bases and J 0 bases; bases outside gene matches: 9. This CDR3 is built from 16 residues. The V gene's germline CDR1 is MGHRA and CDR2 YSYEKL. In DNA form, the CDR3 reads TGCGCCAGCGGAGATGTAGCGGGGAGCTCCTACAATGAGCAGTTCTTC. Translated: CASGDVAGSSYNEQFF.

The V call is TRBV7-2, the J call TRBJ1-4; D ambiguous. This CDR3 spans 15 amino acids. Trimming removed 5 bases from V and 0 bases from J, with 10 bases in between. Germline loops: CDR1 SGHTA, CDR2 FQGNSA. The CDR3 protein is CASSPLGTTNEKLFF. Here the CDR3 DNA reads TGTGCCAGCAGCCCGTTGGGAACAACTAATGAAAAACTGTTTTTT.

This chain uses TRBV20-1 with TRBJ1-2; 9 bases agree with TRBD1. The CDR3 is made up of 12 amino acids. Per the germline V gene, CDR1 is DFQATT and CDR2 is SNEGSKA (reference sequence). Trimming cost V 5 bases and J 7 bases; bases outside gene matches: 5. The CDR3 sequence: CSAPDRGSGYTF. CDR3 coding DNA: TGCAGTGCTCCTGACAGGGGGTCTGGCTACACCTTC.

In this sample, this clonotype turned up a few times. The rearrangement links TRBV7-9 to TRBJ2-7, with D maybe TRBD2 (7 bases). V was trimmed by 5 bases and J by 5 bases, leaving 22 bases between them. Germline CDR1 SEHNR, CDR2 FQNEAQ (reference sequence). The CDR3 is 16 residues long. This CDR3 reads CASSRDQAGQWDEQYF. CDR3 DNA: TGTGCCAGCAGCCGAGATCAAGCGGGACAATGGGACGAGCAGTACTTC.

The sample holds a few counts of this clonotype. The chain combines TRBV28 with TRBJ1-6, with no clear D. Germline values: CDR1 MDHEN, CDR2 SYDVKM. The CDR3 contains 14 residues. Trimming pared 3 bases from V and 8 bases from J, leaving 11 bases between. Written as DNA, the CDR3 is TGTGCCAGCAGTTTTATGAATCCCGATTCACCCCTCCACTTT. Its translation is CASSFMNPDSPLHF.

The chain employs TRBV20-1 and TRBJ2-3; D unresolved. CDR3 size: 13 residues. V shed 6 bases and J shed 4 bases, with 14 bases lying between them. Germline V CDR1 and CDR2: DFQATT, SNEGSKA (reference sequence). CDR3 nucleotides: TGCAGTGCAGTTCGGGTTGATGCAGATACGCAGTATTTT. Translation: CSAVRVDADTQYF.

The rearrangement links TRBV27 to TRBJ2-5, with 7 nucleotides matching TRBD2. The CDR3 runs to 13 residues. CDR1 MNHEY and CDR2 SMNVEV come from the germline V gene (reference sequence). After removal of 5 bases from V and 5 bases from J, the junction contained 5 bases not matched to a gene. The CDR3 bases are TGTGCCAGCAGTCCCGGACTAGTTGAGACCCAGTACTTC. The encoded protein is CASSPGLVETQYF.

The V gene is TRBV24-1, the J gene TRBJ2-1, with D perhaps TRBD1 (6 bases). Per germline, CDR1 KGHDR and CDR2 SFDVKD. Trimming took off 0 bases at V and 0 bases at J, with 8 bases between the two ends. This CDR3 is built from 16 residues. The CDR3: CATSDLGDNSYNEQFF. CDR3 bases: TGTGCCACCAGTGATTTGGGGGACAACTCCTACAATGAGCAGTTCTTC.

The chain has TRBV12-3 or TRBV12-4 and TRBJ1-3; D gene uncertain. The V and J ends lost 1 base and 4 bases respectively, with 8 bases between them. CDR3 length: 14 residues. In DNA form, the CDR3 reads TGTGCCAGCAGTTTAGGAGGGAGGGGAAACACCATATATTTT. Amino acids: CASSLGGRGNTIYF.

The genes are TRBV5-1 and TRBJ2-7, with D tentatively TRBD2 (6 bases). Trimming took off 3 bases at V and 3 bases at J, with 25 bases between the two ends. The CDR3 spans 18 residues. Germline V gives CDR1 SGHRS, CDR2 YFSETQ. CDR3 region: CASSYRANFGTVDYEQYF. CDR3 nucleotide sequence: TGCGCCAGCAGCTACCGTGCCAATTTCGGGACTGTCGACTACGAGCAGTACTTC.

The V and J genes are TRBV3-1 and TRBJ2-4; TRBD2 matches 7 bases. The end of the DNA is better explained by TRBJ2-7, so the J call may be wrong. CDR3 length: 16 amino acids. The germline V gene has CDR1 LGHDT and CDR2 YNNKEL (reference sequence). Here the CDR3 reads CASSPRREFSPLEQYF. In DNA form, the CDR3 reads TGTGCCAGCAGCCCTAGGCGGGAGTTTAGCCCCCTCGAGCAGTACTTC.

In this sample, this clonotype turned up many times. The chain links TRBV20-1 to TRBJ1-6; a weak D match, TRBD1 (6 bases). Germline V lookup: CDR1 DFQATT, CDR2 SNEGSKA (reference sequence). Trimming cost V 6 bases and J 11 bases, with 20 bases left between them. This CDR3 is built from 14 residues. In DNA, the CDR3 is TGCAGTGCGGTATATCCAGGGGAAGGGACACCCCTCCACTTT. Translated: CSAVYPGEGTPLHF.